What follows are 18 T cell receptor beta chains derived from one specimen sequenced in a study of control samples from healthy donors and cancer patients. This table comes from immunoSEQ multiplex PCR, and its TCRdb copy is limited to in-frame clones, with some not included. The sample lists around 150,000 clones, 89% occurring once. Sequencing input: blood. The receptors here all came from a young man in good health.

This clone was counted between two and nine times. The CDR3 sequence: CASSEVSGQGTDTQYF. Written as DNA, the CDR3 is TGTGCCAGCAGTGAAGTATCGGGACAGGGCACAGATACGCAGTATTTT. This rearrangement joins TRBV6-1 to TRBJ2-3; 8 bases line up with TRBD1. After removal of 1 base from V and 1 base from J, the junction contained 4 bases not matched to a gene. The CDR3 has 16 residues. From germline, CDR1 is MNHNS and CDR2 SASEGT.

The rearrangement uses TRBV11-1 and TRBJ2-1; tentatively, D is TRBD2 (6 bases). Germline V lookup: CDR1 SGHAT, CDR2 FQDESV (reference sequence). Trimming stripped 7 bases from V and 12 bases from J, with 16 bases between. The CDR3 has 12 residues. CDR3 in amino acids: CASKEVGGVQFF. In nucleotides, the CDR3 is TGTGCCAGCAAGGAGGTGGGGGGTGTGCAGTTCTTC.

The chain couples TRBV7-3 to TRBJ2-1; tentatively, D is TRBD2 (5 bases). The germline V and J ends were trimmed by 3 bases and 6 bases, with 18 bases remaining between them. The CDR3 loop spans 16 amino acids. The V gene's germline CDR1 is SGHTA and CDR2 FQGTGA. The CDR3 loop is CASSFQAGNNFNEQFF. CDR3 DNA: TGTGCCAGCAGCTTCCAAGCCGGGAATAACTTCAATGAGCAGTTCTTC.

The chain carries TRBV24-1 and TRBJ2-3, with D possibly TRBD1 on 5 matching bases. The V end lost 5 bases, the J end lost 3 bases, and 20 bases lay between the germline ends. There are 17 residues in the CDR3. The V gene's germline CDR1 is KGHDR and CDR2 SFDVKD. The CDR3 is CATSASGTTKGTDTQYF. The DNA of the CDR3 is TGTGCCACCAGTGCTTCCGGCACCACAAAGGGGACAGATACGCAGTATTTT.

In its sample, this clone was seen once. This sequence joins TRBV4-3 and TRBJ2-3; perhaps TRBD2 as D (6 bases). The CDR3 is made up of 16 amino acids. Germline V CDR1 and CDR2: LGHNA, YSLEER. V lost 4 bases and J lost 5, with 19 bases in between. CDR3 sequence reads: CASSPRGSGKGDTQYF. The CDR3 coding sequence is TGCGCCAGCAGCCCGCGGGGCAGCGGTAAGGGAGATACGCAGTATTTT.

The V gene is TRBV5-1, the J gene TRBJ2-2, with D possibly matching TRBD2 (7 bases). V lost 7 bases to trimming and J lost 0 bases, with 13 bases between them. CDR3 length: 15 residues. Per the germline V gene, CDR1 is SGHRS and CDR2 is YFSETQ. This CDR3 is CASGEGGTNTGELFF. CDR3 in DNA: TGCGCCAGCGGCGAGGGGGGGACGAACACCGGGGAGCTGTTTTTT.

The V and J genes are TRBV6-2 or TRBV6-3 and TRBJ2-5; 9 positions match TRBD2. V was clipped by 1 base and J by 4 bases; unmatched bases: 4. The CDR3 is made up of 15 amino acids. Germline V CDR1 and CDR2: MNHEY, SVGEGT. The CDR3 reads CASSYLAGEAETQYF. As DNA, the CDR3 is TGTGCCAGCAGTTACTTAGCGGGAGAGGCAGAGACCCAGTACTTC.

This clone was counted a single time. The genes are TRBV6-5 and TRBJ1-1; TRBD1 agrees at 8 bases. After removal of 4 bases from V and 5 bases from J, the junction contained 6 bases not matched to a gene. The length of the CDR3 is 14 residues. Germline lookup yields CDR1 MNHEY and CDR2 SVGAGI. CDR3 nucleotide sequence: TGTGCCAGCAGTTTAGGACAGGGAGGGACTGAAGCTTTCTTT. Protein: CASSLGQGGTEAFF.

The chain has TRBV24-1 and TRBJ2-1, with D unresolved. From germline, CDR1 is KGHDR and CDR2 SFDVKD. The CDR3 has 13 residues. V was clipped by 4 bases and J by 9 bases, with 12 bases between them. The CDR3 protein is CATSDQFTGEQFF. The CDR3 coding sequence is TGTGCCACCAGTGACCAATTCACCGGTGAGCAGTTCTTC.

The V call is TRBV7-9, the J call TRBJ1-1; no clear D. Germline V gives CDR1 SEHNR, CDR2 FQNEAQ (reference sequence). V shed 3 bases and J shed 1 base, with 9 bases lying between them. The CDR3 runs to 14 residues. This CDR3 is CASSLESGNTEAFF. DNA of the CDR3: TGTGCCAGCAGCTTGGAATCGGGGAACACTGAAGCTTTCTTT. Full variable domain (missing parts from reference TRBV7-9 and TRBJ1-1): DTGVSQNPRHKITKRGQNVTFRCDPISEHNRLYWYRQTLGQGPEFLTYFQNEAQLEKSRLLSDRFSAERPKGSFSTLEIQRTEQGDSAMYLCASSLESGNTEAFFGQGTRLTVV.

In DNA form, the CDR3 reads TGCGCCAGCAGCCCGTCGGGGGCAGGTCCTGAAGCTTTCTTT. Translation: CASSPSGAGPEAFF. V and J are TRBV5-1 and TRBJ1-1; D possibly corresponds to TRBD1 (6 bases). This CDR3 has 14 residues. CDR1 and CDR2 from the germline V gene are SGHRS and YFSETQ. The V and J ends lost 4 bases and 6 bases respectively, with 16 bases between them.

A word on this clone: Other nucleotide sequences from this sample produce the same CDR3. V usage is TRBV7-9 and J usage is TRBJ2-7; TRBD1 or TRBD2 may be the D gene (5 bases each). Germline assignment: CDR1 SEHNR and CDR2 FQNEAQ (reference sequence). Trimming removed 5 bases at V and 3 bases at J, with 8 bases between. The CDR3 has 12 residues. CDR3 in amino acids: CASSPGSYEQYF. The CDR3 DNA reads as TGTGCCAGCAGCCCAGGGAGCTACGAGCAGTACTTC.

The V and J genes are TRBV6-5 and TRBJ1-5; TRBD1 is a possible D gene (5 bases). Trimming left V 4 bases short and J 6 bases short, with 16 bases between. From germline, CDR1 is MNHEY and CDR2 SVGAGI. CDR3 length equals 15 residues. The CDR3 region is CASSSTGTLFQPQHF. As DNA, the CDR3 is TGTGCCAGCAGTTCCACCGGGACCCTTTTTCAGCCCCAGCATTTT.

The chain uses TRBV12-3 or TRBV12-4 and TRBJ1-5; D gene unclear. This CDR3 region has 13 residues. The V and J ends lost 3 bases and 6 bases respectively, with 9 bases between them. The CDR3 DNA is TGTGCCAGCAGTTTCGCTCTCCTTCAGCCCCAGCATTTT. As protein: CASSFALLQPQHF.

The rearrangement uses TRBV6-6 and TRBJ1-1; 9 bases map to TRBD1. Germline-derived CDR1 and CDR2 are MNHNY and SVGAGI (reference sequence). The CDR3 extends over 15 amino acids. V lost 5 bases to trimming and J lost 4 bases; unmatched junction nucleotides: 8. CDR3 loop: CASSRTGTGSTEAFF. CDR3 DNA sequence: TGTGCCAGCAGTCGCACCGGGACAGGGAGCACTGAAGCTTTCTTT.

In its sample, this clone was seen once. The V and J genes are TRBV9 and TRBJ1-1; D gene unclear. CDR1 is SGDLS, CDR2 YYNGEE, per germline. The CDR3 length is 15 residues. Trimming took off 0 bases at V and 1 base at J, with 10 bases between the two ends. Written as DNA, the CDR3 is TGTGCCAGCAGCGTAGCGGCAGCTAAGAACACTGAAGCTTTCTTT. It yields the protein CASSVAAAKNTEAFF.

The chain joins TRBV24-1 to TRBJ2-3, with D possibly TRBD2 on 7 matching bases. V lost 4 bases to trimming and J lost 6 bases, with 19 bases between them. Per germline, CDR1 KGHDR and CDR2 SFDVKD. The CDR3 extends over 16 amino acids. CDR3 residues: CATSDTRGGRVDTQYF. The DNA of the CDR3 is TGTGCCACCAGTGACACCAGGGGAGGGAGAGTGGATACGCAGTATTTT.

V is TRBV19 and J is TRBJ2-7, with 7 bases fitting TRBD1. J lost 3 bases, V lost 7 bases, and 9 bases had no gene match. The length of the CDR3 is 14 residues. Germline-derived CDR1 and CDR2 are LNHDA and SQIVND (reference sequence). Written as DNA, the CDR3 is TGTGCCAGTAATGCGTACGGACAGGACTACGAGCAGTACTTC. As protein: CASNAYGQDYEQYF.